This T cell receptor beta chain is from a study of regulatory T cells in long-lasting Graves disease. The study's findings and limits: Preferential use of TRBV28, TRBJ1-2 and TRBJ2-5 was seen in persistent disease.

Stated time point: newly diagnosed GD, antithyroid drugs for less than 3 months. Isolated PBMC RNA provided the starting material for the TCR library. TCR beta libraries were built with iRepertoire HTBI primers and Arm-PCR of CDR3 regions. In the original workflow: From all samples, identification returned over 13 TRBJ and 60 to 80 TRBV segments. Each CDR3 protein gets one entry after TCRdb re-called the multiplex PCR reads with MiXCR. The V and J calls reflect TCRdb's pipeline rather than the authors' work. This table holds roughly 500,000 distinct CDR3 sequences, approximately 12% found once. Trimming cost V 0 bases and J 11 bases; bases outside gene matches: 8. The CDR3 runs 14 residues. CDR1 SGDLS and CDR2 YYNGEE come from the germline V gene. This clonotype has at least ten counts. The antigen is not known. The data were also submitted as part of a second study, on T cells in Graves' hyperthyroidism and ophthalmopathy.

Here the sequenced sample was peripheral blood mononuclear cells (PBMCs), taken at new diagnosis, from a patient treated with antithyroid drugs. The clonotype originates from a woman aged 25-40 years with Graves disease. The V call is TRBV9, the J call TRBJ1-1; 9 bases agree with TRBD1. CDR3 nucleotide sequence: TGTGCCAGCAGCGTAGGGGACAGGGATTATGGGGCTTTCTTT. It translates to CASSVGDRDYGAFF.